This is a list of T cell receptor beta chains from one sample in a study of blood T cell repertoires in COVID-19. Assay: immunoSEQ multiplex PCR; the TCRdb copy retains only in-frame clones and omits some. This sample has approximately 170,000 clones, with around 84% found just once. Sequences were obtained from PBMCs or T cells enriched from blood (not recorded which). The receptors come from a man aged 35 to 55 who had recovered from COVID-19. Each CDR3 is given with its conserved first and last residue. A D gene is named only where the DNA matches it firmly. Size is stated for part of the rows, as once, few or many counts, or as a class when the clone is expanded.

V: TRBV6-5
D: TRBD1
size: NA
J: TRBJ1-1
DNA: TGTGCCAGCAGTCAGGGGGACACTGAAGCTTTCTTT
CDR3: CASSQGDTEAFF

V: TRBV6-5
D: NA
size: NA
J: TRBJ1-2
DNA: TGTGCCAGCAGTTACTCGAATCGCGGGGGGGGCTATGGCTACACCTTC
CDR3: CASSYSNRGGGYGYTF

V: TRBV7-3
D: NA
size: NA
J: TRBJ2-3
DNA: TGTGCCAGCAGCTCCTGGGGGCCAGACACAGATACGCAGTATTTT
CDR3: CASSSWGPDTDTQYF

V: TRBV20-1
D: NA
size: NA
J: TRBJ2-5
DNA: TGCAGTGCTAGAGATCAGAAGACCCAGTACTTC
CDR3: CSARDQKTQYF

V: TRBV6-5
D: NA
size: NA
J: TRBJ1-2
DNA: TGTGCCAGCACGGACAGAGAAAACTATGGCTACACCTTC
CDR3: CASTDRENYGYTF

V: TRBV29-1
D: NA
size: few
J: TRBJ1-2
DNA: TGCAGCGTTGAGGAGGGTAACTATGGCTACACCTTC
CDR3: CSVEEGNYGYTF

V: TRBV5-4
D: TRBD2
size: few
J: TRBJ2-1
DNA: TGTGCCAGCAGCCCCCCTTCGGGGGGGCCTAAAAATGAGCAGTTCTTC
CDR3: CASSPPSGGPKNEQFF

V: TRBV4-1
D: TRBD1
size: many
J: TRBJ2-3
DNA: TGCGCCAGCAGCCGAGGGACAGGGGGCACAGATACGCAGTATTTT
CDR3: CASSRGTGGTDTQYF

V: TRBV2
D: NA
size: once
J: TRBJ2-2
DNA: TGTGCCAGCAACCAGATAGAGGCCGTAACCGGGGAGCTGTTTTTT
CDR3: CASNQIEAVTGELFF

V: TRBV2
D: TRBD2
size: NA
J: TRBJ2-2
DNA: TGTGCCAGCAGCCGACTAGCAGGCACCGGGGAGCTGTTTTTT
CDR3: CASSRLAGTGELFF

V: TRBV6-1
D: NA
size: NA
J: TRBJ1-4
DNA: TGTGCCAGCAGTGAAGCGGTGGCCATTACTAATGAAAAACTGTTTTTT
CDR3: CASSEAVAITNEKLFF

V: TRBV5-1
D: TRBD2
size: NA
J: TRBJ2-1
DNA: TGCGCCAGCAGCTACTCTGGGGAGGGTGAGCAGTTCTTC
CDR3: CASSYSGEGEQFF

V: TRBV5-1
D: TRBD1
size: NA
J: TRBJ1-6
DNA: TGCGCCAGCAGCCCTACGGACAGGTCTCTGACGTGGGATTCACCCCTCCACTTT
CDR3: CASSPTDRSLTWDSPLHF

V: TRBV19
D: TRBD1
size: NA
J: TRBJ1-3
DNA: TGTGCCAGTAGTATGGGACAGGCCTCTGGAAACACCATATATTTT
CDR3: CASSMGQASGNTIYF

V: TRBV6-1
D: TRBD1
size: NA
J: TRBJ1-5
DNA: TGTGCCAGCAGTGAACTGACAGGGGCAAGAAATCAGCCCCAGCATTTT
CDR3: CASSELTGARNQPQHF

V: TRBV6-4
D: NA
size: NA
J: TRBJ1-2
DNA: TGTGCCAGCAGTGACTCACCGGGGTCCCTGAATGGCTACACCTTC
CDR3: CASSDSPGSLNGYTF

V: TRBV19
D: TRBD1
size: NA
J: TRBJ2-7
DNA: TGTGCCAGTAGTATCAGGACAGGGAGCTCCTACGAGCAGTACTTC
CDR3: CASSIRTGSSYEQYF

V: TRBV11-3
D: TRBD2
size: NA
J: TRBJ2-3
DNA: TGTGCCAGCAGCTCTACTAGCGGGGGGACAGATACGCAGTATTTT
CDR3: CASSSTSGGTDTQYF

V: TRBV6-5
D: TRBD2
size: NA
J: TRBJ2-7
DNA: TGTGCCAGCAGACCACTAGCGACCCCGGGGGAGCAGTACTTC
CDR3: CASRPLATPGEQYF

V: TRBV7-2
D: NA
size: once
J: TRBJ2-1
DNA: TGTGCCAGCAGCTTAGTAGAAAAGCGGAGGGGAGGCAATGAGCAGTTCTTC
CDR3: CASSLVEKRRGGNEQFF

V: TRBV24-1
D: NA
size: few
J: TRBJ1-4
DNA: TGTGCCACCCGGGGGGCAGGGGATGAAAAACTGTTTTTT
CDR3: CATRGAGDEKLFF

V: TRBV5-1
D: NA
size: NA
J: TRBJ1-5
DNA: TGCGCCAGCAGCACCGGTGAGGGCAATCAGCCCCAGCATTTT
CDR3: CASSTGEGNQPQHF

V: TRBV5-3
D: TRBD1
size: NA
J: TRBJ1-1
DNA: TGTGCCAGAAGCTTAAGGACAGGCACAACTCCTGAAGCTTTCTTT
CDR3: CARSLRTGTTPEAFF

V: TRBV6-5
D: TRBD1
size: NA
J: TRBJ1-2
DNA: TGTGCCAGTGAGGACAGGGCATATGGCTACACCTTC
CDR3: CASEDRAYGYTF

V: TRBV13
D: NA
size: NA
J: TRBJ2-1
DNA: TGTGCCAGCAGCCGCGCCTCCGTCGGGGTCCCCAATGAGCAGTTCTTC
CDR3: CASSRASVGVPNEQFF

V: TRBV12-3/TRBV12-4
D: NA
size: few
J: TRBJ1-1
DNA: TGTGCCAGCAGATCCCGAGAGGTGACTGAAGCTTTCTTT
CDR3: CASRSREVTEAFF

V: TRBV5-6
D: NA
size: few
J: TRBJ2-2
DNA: TGTGCCAGCACCCTAGGAACCGGCACCGGGGAGCTGTTTTTT
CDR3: CASTLGTGTGELFF

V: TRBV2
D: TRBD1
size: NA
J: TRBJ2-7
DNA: TGTGCCAGCCTGCCGGGACAGGGGCGTTACGAGCAGTACTTC
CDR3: CASLPGQGRYEQYF

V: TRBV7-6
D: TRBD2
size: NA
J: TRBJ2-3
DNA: TGTGCCAGCAGCTCCCGAGGGGGACTAGCAAGTGATACGCAGTATTTT
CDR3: CASSSRGGLASDTQYF

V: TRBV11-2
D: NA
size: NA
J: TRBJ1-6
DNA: TGTGCCAGCAGCTTAGATTCTTTAGGGGTGTCACCCCTCCACTTT
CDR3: CASSLDSLGVSPLHF

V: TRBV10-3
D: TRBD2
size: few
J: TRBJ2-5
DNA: TGTGCCATCAGTGAAGAGGCTAGCGGGGGGGCTCGTGAGACCCAGTACTTC
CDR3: CAISEEASGGARETQYF

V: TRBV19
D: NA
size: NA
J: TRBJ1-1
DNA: TGTGCCAGCTTCGTAGGGGGTGACCACACTGAAGCTTTCTTT
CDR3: CASFVGGDHTEAFF

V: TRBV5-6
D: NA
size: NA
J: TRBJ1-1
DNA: TGTGCCAGCAGCGACTTCGGGGGGGTGAACACTGAAGCTTTCTTT
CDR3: CASSDFGGVNTEAFF

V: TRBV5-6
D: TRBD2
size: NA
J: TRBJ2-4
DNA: TGTGCCAGCAGCTTGAGTCCCCAGCGGGGGGGCGGAAACATTCAGTACTTC
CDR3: CASSLSPQRGGGNIQYF

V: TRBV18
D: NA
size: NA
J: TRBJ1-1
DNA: TGTGCCAGCTCACCCGACAGGTGGAGAGGAACTGAAGCTTTCTTT
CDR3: CASSPDRWRGTEAFF

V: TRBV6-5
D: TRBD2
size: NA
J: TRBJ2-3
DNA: TGTGCCAGCAGTTCCCCGGGACTAGCAACAGATACGCAGTATTTT
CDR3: CASSSPGLATDTQYF

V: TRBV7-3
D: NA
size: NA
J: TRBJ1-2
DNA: TGTGCCAGCAGCTTGGGAGATAACTATGGCTACACCTTC
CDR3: CASSLGDNYGYTF

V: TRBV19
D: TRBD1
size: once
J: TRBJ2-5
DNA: TGTGCCAGTAGTAAGGGGGCCCTAAACCAAGAGACCCAGTACTTC
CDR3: CASSKGALNQETQYF

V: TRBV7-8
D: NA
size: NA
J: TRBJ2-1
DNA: TGTGCCAGCAGCTCCTTGGGGGGACCTTCCAATGAGCAGTTCTTC
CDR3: CASSSLGGPSNEQFF

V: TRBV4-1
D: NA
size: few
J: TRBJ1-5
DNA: TGCGCCAGCAGCCAAGGGGGCGAGCCCCAGCATTTT
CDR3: CASSQGGEPQHF

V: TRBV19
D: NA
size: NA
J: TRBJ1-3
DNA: TGTGCCAGTAGCTTCCTGGGACAAACTGGAAACACCATATATTTT
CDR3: CASSFLGQTGNTIYF

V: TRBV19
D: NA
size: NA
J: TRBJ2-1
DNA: TGTGCCAGTAGTACTAGCAGATACAATGAGCAGTTCTTC
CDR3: CASSTSRYNEQFF

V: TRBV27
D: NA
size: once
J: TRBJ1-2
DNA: TGTGCCAGCAGTCCGACCGTATCTGGGGCCCGGATCACCTTC
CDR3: CASSPTVSGARITF

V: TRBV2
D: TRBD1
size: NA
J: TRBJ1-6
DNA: TGTGCCAGCAGGGGGGACAGGGGGACCGATAATTCACCCCTCCACTTT
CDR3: CASRGDRGTDNSPLHF

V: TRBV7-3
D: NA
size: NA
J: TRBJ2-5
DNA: TGTGCCAGCAGCTTAACGAATGGGGGCGGAGAGACCCAGTACTTC
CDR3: CASSLTNGGGETQYF

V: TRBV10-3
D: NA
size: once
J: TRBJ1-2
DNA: TGTGCCACCGCTGCTAGCCGGGGTAACTATGGCTACACCTTC
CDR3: CATAASRGNYGYTF

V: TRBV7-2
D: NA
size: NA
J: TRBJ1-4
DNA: TGTGCCAGCAGCTTAGTCGGGTCGGTTGGGGAAAAACTGTTTTTT
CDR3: CASSLVGSVGEKLFF

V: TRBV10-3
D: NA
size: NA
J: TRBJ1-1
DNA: TGTGCCATCACCCCCGGAGGTACTGAAGCTTTCTTT
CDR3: CAITPGGTEAFF

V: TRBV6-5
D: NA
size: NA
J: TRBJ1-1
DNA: TGTGCCAGCAGTTACGTCGGGGGGCCCACTGAAGCTTTCTTT
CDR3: CASSYVGGPTEAFF

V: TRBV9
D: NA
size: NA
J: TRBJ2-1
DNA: TGTGCCAGCAGCGTAGTGGGGGGGCCTATGGATGAGCAGTTCTTC
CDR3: CASSVVGGPMDEQFF

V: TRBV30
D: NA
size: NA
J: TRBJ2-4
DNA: TGTGCCTGGAGCGGCGGACAAGCCAAAAACATTCAGTACTTC
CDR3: CAWSGGQAKNIQYF

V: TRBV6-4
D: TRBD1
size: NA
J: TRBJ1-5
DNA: TGTGCCAGCAGTTACGGGACAGGGTTGAAAAATCAGCCCCAGCATTTT
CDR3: CASSYGTGLKNQPQHF